This TCR beta chain appears in the sequencing data of a study of Graves' ophthalmopathy and Graves' hyperthyroidism. For the study at large: At the time of initial diagnosis and before any treatment, peripheral blood was collected.

RNA transcripts were the template, and TCR beta CDR3 regions were amplified from them. Second-round multiplex PCR followed a first-round RT-PCR using HTBI primers. TCRdb reprocessed the multiplex PCR reads with MiXCR, giving one entry per CDR3 protein. The data contain 300,000 to 400,000 distinct CDR3 sequences, roughly 17% of them seen just once; the ten biggest clones take up over 9%. The study enrolled ophthalmopathy donors with moderate-to-severe activity, CAS ≥3, NOSPECS ≥4 and duration under 3 months. With 4 bases removed from V and 5 bases from J, the gap between germline ends came to 19 bases. The CDR3 covers 17 residues. The germline gives CDR1 SGHRS, CDR2 YFSETQ. The sample holds many counts of this clonotype.

This chain uses TRBV5-1 with TRBJ1-6, with D perhaps matching TRBD1 (6 bases). The TCR sequence derives from an adult man with Graves' ophthalmopathy. Sequencing was performed on peripheral blood. CDR3 DNA sequence: TGCGCCAGCAGCCCGGGACTGACAGGTCCGAATAATTCACCCCTCCACTTT. Its translation is CASSPGLTGPNNSPLHF.